The rows below give T cell receptor beta chains drawn from one sample of a study of CD8+CD57+ T cells in acquired aplastic anemia. TCRdb analysed the reads with MiXCR anew, one entry per CDR3 protein. The repertoire holds a few hundred thousand distinct CDR3 sequences, with around 60% as singletons. The sequenced sample consisted of sorted CD4+, CD8+, or CD8+CD57+ T cells (not recorded which) from PBMCs. Receptors originate from a human donor in good health. The CDR3 runs from the conserved cysteine through the conserved F or W. A D gene is named only where the DNA matches it firmly. Clone size is shown for a subset of rows, as once, few, many or a class of expanded clone.

j_call: TRBJ2-7; clone_size: -; d_call: TRBD1; v_call: TRBV10-2; cdr3_nt: TGCGCCAGCAGTGAACCGGGACAGGGGATCTACGAGCAGTACTTC; cdr3_aa: CASSEPGQGIYEQYF
j_call: TRBJ1-1; clone_size: many; d_call: -; v_call: TRBV10-3; cdr3_nt: TGTGCCATCAGTGAGTCGCCATCGGGTTCCGAAGCTTTCTTT; cdr3_aa: CAISESPSGSEAFF
j_call: TRBJ1-5; clone_size: many; d_call: -; v_call: TRBV28; cdr3_nt: TGTGCCAGCAGTTATAGGGGTGACCAGCCCCAGCATTTT; cdr3_aa: CASSYRGDQPQHF
j_call: TRBJ2-5; clone_size: few; d_call: TRBD2; v_call: TRBV27; cdr3_nt: TGTGCCAGCAGTTTTGTCCTAGCGGGGGGCATTGAGACCCAGTACTTC; cdr3_aa: CASSFVLAGGIETQYF
j_call: TRBJ2-2; clone_size: -; d_call: TRBD1; v_call: TRBV7-2; cdr3_nt: TGTGCCAGCAGCTACCAGACAGGGCCGAACACCGGGGAGCTGTTTTTT; cdr3_aa: CASSYQTGPNTGELFF
j_call: TRBJ2-7; clone_size: -; d_call: -; v_call: TRBV6-5; cdr3_nt: TGTGCCAGCAGTTACGGGAGGAGCTCCTACGAGCAGTACTTC; cdr3_aa: CASSYGRSSYEQYF
j_call: TRBJ1-1; clone_size: many; d_call: -; v_call: TRBV19; cdr3_nt: TGTGCCAGTAGTATATATGGTTCGGGCACTGAAGCTTTCTTT; cdr3_aa: CASSIYGSGTEAFF
j_call: TRBJ1-2; clone_size: once; d_call: -; v_call: TRBV7-8; cdr3_nt: TGTGCCAGCAGCGTTGTAGACAGGAGTTCTAACTATGGCTACACCTTC; cdr3_aa: CASSVVDRSSNYGYTF
j_call: TRBJ2-1; clone_size: once; d_call: TRBD2; v_call: TRBV7-3; cdr3_nt: TGTGCCAGCAGCTTGAGGGAGGGTGGGTACAATGAGCAGTTCTTC; cdr3_aa: CASSLREGGYNEQFF
j_call: TRBJ2-4; clone_size: many; d_call: -; v_call: TRBV7-9; cdr3_nt: TGTGCCAGCAGCTTAAGAGGGGAAAACATTCAGTACTTC; cdr3_aa: CASSLRGENIQYF
j_call: TRBJ2-7; clone_size: many; d_call: TRBD1; v_call: TRBV9; cdr3_nt: TGTGCCAGCAGCTTCGGACAGGGACGTGGTGAGCAGTACTTC; cdr3_aa: CASSFGQGRGEQYF
j_call: TRBJ2-2; clone_size: many; d_call: -; v_call: TRBV4-2; cdr3_nt: TGTGCCAGCAGGGCCCCAGGGGCAGGGACCGGGGAGCTGTTTTTT; cdr3_aa: CASRAPGAGTGELFF
j_call: TRBJ2-3; clone_size: -; d_call: TRBD1; v_call: TRBV29-1; cdr3_nt: TGCAGCGTAGGGACAGGGGGAAGCACAGATACGCAGTATTTT; cdr3_aa: CSVGTGGSTDTQYF
j_call: TRBJ2-1; clone_size: -; d_call: TRBD2; v_call: TRBV7-9; cdr3_nt: TGTGCCAGCAGCCCCCGACTAGCGGGGGGACCCACGGAGCAGTTCTTC; cdr3_aa: CASSPRLAGGPTEQFF
j_call: TRBJ1-1; clone_size: many; d_call: -; v_call: TRBV6-2/TRBV6-3; cdr3_nt: TGTGCCAGCAGCCCCCGGGACCGCACTTCGGAAGCTTTCTTT; cdr3_aa: CASSPRDRTSEAFF
j_call: TRBJ2-1; clone_size: -; d_call: TRBD2; v_call: TRBV4-2; cdr3_nt: TGTGCCAGCAGCCCGGGACTAGCGGGAGATGGTGACCGCTCCTACAATGAGCAGTTCTTC; cdr3_aa: CASSPGLAGDGDRSYNEQFF
j_call: TRBJ1-1; clone_size: -; d_call: -; v_call: TRBV7-3; cdr3_nt: TGTGCCAGCAGCTTAACGACAGCGGGGGACGCTGAAGCTTTCTTT; cdr3_aa: CASSLTTAGDAEAFF
j_call: TRBJ2-7; clone_size: few; d_call: TRBD2; v_call: TRBV30; cdr3_nt: TGTGCCTGGAGTCCTAGCGGGAGCTCTTACGAGCAGTACTTC; cdr3_aa: CAWSPSGSSYEQYF